This T cell receptor (beta chain) was identified during a study of shared clonotypes between healthy human individuals. CD4+ cells underwent separation, giving CD45RA+ naive and CD45RA-negative memory subsets. Study-wide findings and caveats: Memory subsets generally showed smaller estimated richness than naive subsets did.

There are a few counts of this clone. As yet, its antigen is unknown. The assay was immunoSEQ multiplex PCR, and TCRdb's table has in-frame clones only and misses some. The repertoire holds about 1 million clones, with about three quarters as singletons. The origin of this receptor is a man between 18 and 29 years old in good health. Material for sequencing was memory CD4+ T cells sorted from blood. Subset indicated: CD45RA-negative fraction.

The CDR3 loop is CAGRALNGSPLHF. Written as DNA, the CDR3 is TGTGCCGGACGGGCCTTAAATGGTTCACCCCTCCACTTT. This rearrangement joins TRBV6-1 to TRBJ1-6; D unresolved. In germline, CDR1 is MNHNS, CDR2 SASEGT. V was trimmed by 11 bases and J by 9 bases, leaving 17 bases between them. This CDR3 spans 13 amino acids.